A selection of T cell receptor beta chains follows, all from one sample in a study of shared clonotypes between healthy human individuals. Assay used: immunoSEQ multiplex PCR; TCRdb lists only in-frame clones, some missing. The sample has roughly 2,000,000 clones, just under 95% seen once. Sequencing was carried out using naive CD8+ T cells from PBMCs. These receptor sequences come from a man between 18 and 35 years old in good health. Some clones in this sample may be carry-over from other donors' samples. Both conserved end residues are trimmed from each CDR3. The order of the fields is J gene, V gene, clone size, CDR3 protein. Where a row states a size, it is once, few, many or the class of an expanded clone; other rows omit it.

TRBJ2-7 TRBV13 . ASSARTSAQY
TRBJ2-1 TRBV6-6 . ASRPWGDNEQF
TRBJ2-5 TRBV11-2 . ASSLFNGGRSTQETQY
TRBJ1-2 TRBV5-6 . ASSLGQGYT
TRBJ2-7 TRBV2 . ASSEYASSYEQY
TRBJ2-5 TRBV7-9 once ASSYLQETQY
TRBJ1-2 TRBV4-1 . ASRGVGWVNYGYT
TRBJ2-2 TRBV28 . ASSLSSLNTGELF
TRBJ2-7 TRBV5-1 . ASSSYPGTGGVEQY
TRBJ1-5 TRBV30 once AWSVRGGFNQPQH
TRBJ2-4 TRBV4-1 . ASSQATWDIQY
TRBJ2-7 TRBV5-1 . ASRGGFPSDYEQY
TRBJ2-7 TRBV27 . ASSPSSGGRAYEQY
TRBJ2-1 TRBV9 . ASSEGTGVYNEQF
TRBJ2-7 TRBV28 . ASSLYLAGEQY
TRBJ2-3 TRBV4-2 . ASSQVRPTGRGDTQY
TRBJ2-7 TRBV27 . ASNPTGSGPQY
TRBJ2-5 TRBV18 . ASSPRLAGGYQETQY
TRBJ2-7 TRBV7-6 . ASSFGTDSYEQY
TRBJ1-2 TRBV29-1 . SVDGDKFYGYT
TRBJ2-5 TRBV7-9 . ASSSTRGDAGYQETQY
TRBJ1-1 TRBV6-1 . ASSEAFKGNTEAF
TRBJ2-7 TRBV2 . ASQGQPYEQY
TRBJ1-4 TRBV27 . ASSPLRDRLNEKLF
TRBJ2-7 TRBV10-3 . AITNSEGPHYYEQY
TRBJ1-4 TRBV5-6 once ASSPGSYEKLF
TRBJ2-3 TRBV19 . ASRPLDRDTQY
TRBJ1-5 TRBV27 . ASSLRTPNQPQH
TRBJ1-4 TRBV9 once ASSAPRTGHTRGEKLF
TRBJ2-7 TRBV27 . ASSHSGVWEQY
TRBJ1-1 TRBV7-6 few ASSFEMNTEAF
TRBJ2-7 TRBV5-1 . ASTPSPRNAYEQY
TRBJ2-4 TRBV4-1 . ASSQRVAGVLDIQY
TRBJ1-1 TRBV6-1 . ASSESGVNTEAF
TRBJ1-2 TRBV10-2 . ASTGQGLGYT
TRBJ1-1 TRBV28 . ASSFALTGSTEAF
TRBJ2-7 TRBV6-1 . ASSEWQGSYEQY
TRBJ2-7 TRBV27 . ASSLSGWYTYEQY
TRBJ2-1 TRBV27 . ASSFSPPTYNEQF
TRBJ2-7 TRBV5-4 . ASSWGRESYEQY
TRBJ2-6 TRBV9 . ASSVNRVLTGANVLT
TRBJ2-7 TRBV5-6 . ASSSGPSSSYEQY
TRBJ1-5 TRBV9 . ASSEGGSNQPQH
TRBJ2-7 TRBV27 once ASSDRQGFNEQY
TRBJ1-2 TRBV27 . ASSLNVQVYGYT
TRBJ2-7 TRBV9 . ASSVGSLAQNEQY
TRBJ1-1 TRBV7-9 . ASTGQRNTEAF
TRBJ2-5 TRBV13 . ASSLEGQGARETQY
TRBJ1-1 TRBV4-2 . ASSLVKNTEAF
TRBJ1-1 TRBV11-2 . ASSFGPEAF
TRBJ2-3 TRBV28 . ASSQDGLSTDTQY
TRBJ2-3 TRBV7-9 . ASSEGTSGKEDTQY
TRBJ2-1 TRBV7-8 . ASPGTRGQNNEQF
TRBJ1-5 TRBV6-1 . ASRPRDTNQPQH
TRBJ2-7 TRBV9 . ASSSHTGGSEQY
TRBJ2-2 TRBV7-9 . ASSLVGAGANTGELF